The sequence of this T cell receptor beta chain was determined in a study of long-term antiretroviral therapy in people with HIV. Study-level results: The study found that diversity rose after ART but stayed below transplant donor controls.

Survey level was the resolution at which the v3.0 immunoSEQ assay ran. The protocol was immunoSEQ multiplex PCR, while the TCRdb copy is restricted to in-frame clones and leaves out a portion. Among about 20,000 clones listed, roughly four fifths were seen once. This CDR3 region has 15 residues. V dropped 1 base and J dropped 6 bases, with 15 bases sitting between them. The germline CDR1 and CDR2 sequences are SGHTA and FQGNSA. Worth noting for this clone: What it binds is not known.

The V call is TRBV7-2, the J call TRBJ1-2, with a weak D call TRBD1 (5 bases). This sequence was found in a woman in her forties or fifties with HIV. The sequenced sample was unsorted PBMCs, obtained roughly 2.5 years before starting antiretroviral therapy. CDR3 nucleotide sequence: TGTGCCAGCAGCTTAGGGGGAGGGGCGGTGCATGGCTACACCTTC. Translated, it gives CASSLGGGAVHGYTF. The entire variable domain, with the rest obtained from reference TRBV7-2 and TRBJ1-2, is as follows: GAGVSQSPSNKVTEKGKDVELRCDPISGHTALYWYRQSLGQGLEFLIYFQGNSAPDKSGLPSDRFSAERTGGSVSTLTIQRTQQEDSAVYLCASSLGGGAVHGYTFGSGTRLTVV.